The 28 T cell receptor beta chains presented below share a single source sample, sequenced in a study of cytomegalovirus exposure and HLA in healthy donors. 60 Vbeta and 13 Jbeta primers were used in PCR. Clones were sequenced by immunoSEQ multiplex PCR, and TCRdb holds only the in-frame ones, with some missing. This table has 150,000 to 200,000 clones, around 70% appearing once. Sequencing input: PBMCs. These TCRs come from a man younger than 30 in good health and CMV-seropositive.

The chain couples TRBV25-1 to TRBJ2-2, with 8 bases matching TRBD1. The CDR3 has 15 amino acids. V was pared by 4 bases and J by 6 bases, with 7 bases of the junction left unmatched. Germline assignment: CDR1 MGHDK and CDR2 SYGVNS. CDR3 DNA sequence: TGTGCCAGCAGTGCCCACGGGACAGGCCCCGGGGAGCTGTTTTTT. Translation gives CASSAHGTGPGELFF.

The chain carries TRBV25-1 and TRBJ1-1, with D unclear. The germline CDR1 and CDR2 sequences are MGHDK and SYGVNS. Deletions cut 3 bases from V and 7 bases from J, with 9 bases between. CDR3 length equals 12 residues. CDR3 coding DNA: TGTGCCAGCAGTGAGGCCATAAGTGAAGCTTTCTTT. This codes for CASSEAISEAFF.

This clone occurred many times. The J gene is TRBJ1-2, the V gene TRBV6-1; 9 nucleotides align to TRBD1. The CDR3 spans 15 residues. V trimming: 0 bases; J trimming: 6 bases; junction bases outside the gene matches: 5. CDR1 is MNHNS and CDR2 is SASEGT in the germline V gene. The CDR3 DNA follows: TGTGCCAGCAGTGAAGCGGGGGACAGGGTAGATGGCTACACCTTC. Residues: CASSEAGDRVDGYTF.

The chain joins TRBV21-1 to TRBJ2-2; TRBD2 is the table's D call, not checked against the DNA. TRBV21-1 is shown as a pseudogene. The CDR3 length is 18 residues. The CDR3 spells CASSKVPLLSGSAGELFF. The CDR3 coding sequence is TGTGCCAGCAGCAAAGTTCCCTTGCTCAGCGGGTCCGCCGGGGAGCTGTTTTTT.

The chain uses TRBV28 and TRBJ1-5; weak D call: TRBD1 (5 bases). Germline CDR1 MDHEN, CDR2 SYDVKM. Between the trimmed V and J ends, which lost 3 bases and 7 bases, there was a span of 16 bases. The length of the CDR3 is 15 residues. In DNA, the CDR3 is TGTGCCAGCAGTTTGTTGCAGGGTCACCTCCAGCCCCAGCATTTT. Translated, it gives CASSLLQGHLQPQHF.

The rearrangement links TRBV7-9 to TRBJ1-2; TRBD1 matches 9 bases. The CDR3 loop spans 16 amino acids. Trimming cost V 5 bases and J 5 bases; bases outside gene matches: 12. Germline V lookup: CDR1 SEHNR, CDR2 FQNEAQ (reference sequence). CDR3 in amino acids: CASSLIRDRALYGYTF. CDR3 nucleotide sequence: TGTGCCAGCAGCCTCATCCGGGACAGGGCGCTTTATGGCTACACCTTC.

Only a few counts were recorded for this clone. The gene calls are TRBV2 and TRBJ2-1; D uncertain. The CDR3 consists of 12 residues. The V end lost 3 bases, the J end lost 6 bases, and 6 bases lay between the germline ends. The germline gives CDR1 SNHLY, CDR2 FYNNEI. In nucleotides, the CDR3 is TGTGCCAGCAGTGAGGCCTTCAATGAGCAGTTCTTC. This gives the protein CASSEAFNEQFF.

This chain uses TRBV25-1 with TRBJ1-4, with D uncertain. V was trimmed by 4 bases and J by 3 bases, leaving 9 bases between them. The CDR3 extends over 14 amino acids. Germline-derived CDR1 and CDR2 are MGHDK and SYGVNS. The CDR3 is CASSVNSPNEKLFF. The CDR3 region has the DNA TGTGCCAGCAGTGTTAACAGCCCTAATGAAAAACTGTTTTTT.

V and J are TRBV28 and TRBJ2-7; D possibly corresponds to TRBD1 (6 bases). V was pared by 5 bases and J by 5 bases, with 16 bases between. The V gene's germline CDR1 is MDHEN and CDR2 SYDVKM. This CDR3 contains 14 residues. The CDR3 DNA reads TGTGCCAGCAGTACACCCGGGACACCTAACGAGCAGTACGTC. Its protein product is CASSTPGTPNEQYV.

This clone was observed once. V usage is TRBV6-1 and J usage is TRBJ1-5; D remains unclear. V lost 2 bases, J lost 7 bases, and 24 bases lay in between. Germline V gives CDR1 MNHNS, CDR2 SASEGT. This CDR3 is built from 18 residues. CDR3 in amino acids: CASSEFQSRHFLGQPQHF. DNA for the CDR3: TGTGCCAGCAGTGAATTCCAATCCCGACATTTCCTTGGGCAGCCCCAGCATTTT.

The V call is TRBV7-2, the J call TRBJ1-4, with TRBD1 matching over 11 bases. J gave up 8 bases and V 3 bases, and 8 bases lay outside the gene matches. The CDR3 consists of 16 residues. Per the germline V gene, CDR1 is SGHTA and CDR2 is FQGNSA. The CDR3 coding sequence is TGTGCCAGCAGCTTGCTACCGGGACAGGGGGGCGAAAAACTGTTTTTT. Translated: CASSLLPGQGGEKLFF.

The chain combines TRBV28 with TRBJ1-5; D remains unclear. Germline V lookup: CDR1 MDHEN, CDR2 SYDVKM. The CDR3 consists of 11 residues. V lost 6 bases and J lost 8, with 8 bases in between. CDR3 DNA: TGTGCCAGCAGCCAACATGAGCCCCAGCATTTT. Its protein product is CASSQHEPQHF.

The chain is built from TRBV6-5 and TRBJ1-1; D gene ambiguous. V was shortened by 6 bases and J by 7 bases, with 15 bases between the two germline ends. Germline-derived CDR1 and CDR2 are MNHEY and SVGAGI. This CDR3 spans 13 amino acids. The CDR3: CASRIRGRDEAFF. The CDR3 bases are TGTGCCAGCAGGATTAGAGGACGGGATGAAGCTTTCTTT.

The chain couples TRBV2 to TRBJ1-4, with D possibly being TRBD1 (5 bases). V was pared by 3 bases and J by 0 bases, with 14 bases between. Germline CDR1 and CDR2: SNHLY and FYNNEI. This CDR3 is 17 amino acids long. The CDR3 DNA reads TGTGCCAGCAGTGATTCGACAGAAATTACAACTAATGAAAAACTGTTTTTT. This gives the protein CASSDSTEITTNEKLFF.

J is TRBJ1-4 and V is TRBV11-2, with 7 bases identical to TRBD1. Germline V gives CDR1 SGHAT, CDR2 FQNNGV. V lost 5 bases and J lost 13; bases outside the gene matches: 4. This CDR3 contains 11 residues. The CDR3 nucleotides read TGTGCCAGCAGCCAGGGGGTAGGACTGTTTTTT. Its translation: CASSQGVGLFF.

This clone was seen more than once but under ten times. J is TRBJ1-5 and V is TRBV6-1; D is uncertain. The germline V gene has CDR1 MNHNS and CDR2 SASEGT. The CDR3 is made up of 14 amino acids. Trimming removed 1 base at V and 0 bases at J, with 4 bases between. The CDR3 loop reads CASSEGYSNQPQHF. In DNA form, the CDR3 reads TGTGCCAGCAGTGAAGGTTATAGCAATCAGCCCCAGCATTTT.

The chain carries TRBV27 and TRBJ1-1; the D is unclear. This CDR3 is built from 13 residues. CDR1 MNHEY and CDR2 SMNVEV come from the germline V gene (reference sequence). The germline V and J ends were trimmed by 5 bases and 4 bases, with 11 bases remaining between them. The CDR3 region has the DNA TGTGCCAGCAGTGTAACAGTGCTCACTGAAGCTTTCTTT. It yields the protein CASSVTVLTEAFF.

The CDR3 loop is CASSLDSRNTGELFF. As DNA, the CDR3 is TGCGCCAGCAGCTTGGACAGCAGAAACACCGGGGAGCTGTTTTTT. This rearrangement joins TRBV5-1 to TRBJ2-2; unclear D gene. CDR1 SGHRS and CDR2 YFSETQ come from the germline V gene. The CDR3 contains 15 residues. Trimming left V 0 bases short and J 2 bases short, with 8 bases between.

The chain employs TRBV10-3 and TRBJ1-1; 9 bases agree with TRBD1. There are 15 residues in the CDR3. Germline CDR1 reads ENHRY; CDR2 reads SYGVKD. V dropped 4 bases and J dropped 3; count of bases not matched to a gene: 6. CDR3: CAISGGQGGDTEAFF. The DNA for the CDR3 is TGTGCCATCAGTGGGGGACAGGGAGGCGACACTGAAGCTTTCTTT.

The CDR3 reads CASSPETAETQYF. For the CDR3, the DNA is TGTGCCAGCAGCCCAGAGACAGCGGAGACCCAGTACTTC. The chain combines TRBV11-2 with TRBJ2-5, with D maybe TRBD1 (5 bases). Germline CDR1 is SGHAT and CDR2 is FQNNGV. The CDR3 has 13 residues. V was clipped by 5 bases and J by 5 bases, with 12 bases between them.

The V call is TRBV5-4, the J call TRBJ2-2; D perhaps matches TRBD2 (6 bases). Germline V gives CDR1 SGHNT, CDR2 YYREEE (reference sequence). This CDR3 has 17 amino acids. V gave up 3 bases and J gave up 1 base, with 16 bases separating them. CDR3 nucleotides: TGTGCCAGCAGCTCACGCACCGGGACTCTGAACACCGGGGAGCTGTTTTTT. As protein: CASSSRTGTLNTGELFF.

A few counts support this clone. The genes are TRBV19 and TRBJ1-2; 11 bases line up with TRBD1. Germline loops: CDR1 LNHDA, CDR2 SQIVND (reference sequence). V lost 5 bases, J lost 4 bases, and 6 bases stayed unmatched. The CDR3 has 15 amino acids. The CDR3 loop is CASSPRDRGGYGYTF. The CDR3, as DNA: TGTGCCAGTAGTCCCCGGGACAGGGGGGGCTATGGCTACACCTTC. Complete variable domain (other parts from reference TRBV19 and TRBJ1-2): DGGITQSPKYLFRKEGQNVTLSCEQNLNHDAMYWYRQDPGQGLRLIYYSQIVNDFQKGDIAEGYSVSREKKESFPLTVTSAQKNPTAFYLCASSPRDRGGYGYTFGSGTRLTVV.

The chain carries TRBV18 and TRBJ1-1; a weak D match, TRBD1 (6 bases). The CDR3 is 14 residues long. Germline assignment: CDR1 KGHSH and CDR2 LQKENI. Trimming cost V 2 bases and J 4 bases, with 11 bases left between them. CDR3 in amino acids: CASSPRDITTEAFF. The CDR3 coding sequence is TGTGCCAGCTCACCAAGGGACATTACCACTGAAGCTTTCTTT.

This clone was observed many times. The chain links TRBV13 to TRBJ2-2; the D is unclear. Germline CDR1 and CDR2: PRHDT and FYEKMQ (reference sequence). CDR3 length equals 16 residues. V gave up 0 bases and J gave up 0 bases, with 8 bases separating them. The CDR3 nucleotides read TGTGCCAGCAGCTTAGGGTCCCGCGCGAACACCGGGGAGCTGTTTTTT. Amino acids: CASSLGSRANTGELFF.

The chain carries TRBV19 and TRBJ1-2; D ambiguous. The ends were cut back, 8 bases at V and 4 bases at J, with 23 bases in the middle. Germline CDR1 LNHDA, CDR2 SQIVND (reference sequence). This CDR3 region has 16 residues. CDR3 in DNA: TGTGCCAGTGTCCCCGGGAGTTCGCGGGCCGGCTATGGCTACACCTTC. Its translation is CASVPGSSRAGYGYTF.

The V and J genes are TRBV14 and TRBJ1-1, with D perhaps matching TRBD1 (6 bases). The germline V gene encodes CDR1 SGHDN and CDR2 FVKESK. Trimming took off 4 bases at V and 0 bases at J, with 18 bases between the two ends. This CDR3 comprises 17 residues. The CDR3 coding sequence is TGTGCCAGCAGCCTCAGGGAGGGGGGTTTTGTGAACACTGAAGCTTTCTTT. Amino acid sequence: CASSLREGGFVNTEAFF.

This chain uses TRBV4-2 with TRBJ1-4, with D possibly TRBD1 on 6 matching bases. This CDR3 region has 16 residues. The germline V gene encodes CDR1 LGHNA and CDR2 YNFKEQ. Trimming took off 4 bases at V and 5 bases at J, with 17 bases between the two ends. CDR3 residues: CASSLKSRRGNEKLFF. CDR3 DNA: TGTGCCAGCAGCCTCAAAAGCCGCAGGGGAAATGAAAAACTGTTTTTT.

This clone was counted a few times. V gene TRBV18 combines with J gene TRBJ1-3, with a tentative D call TRBD1 (5 bases). Trimming cost V 2 bases and J 0 bases, with 8 bases left between them. Germline V gives CDR1 KGHSH, CDR2 LQKENI. The CDR3 sequence is 15 residues long. The CDR3 region is CASSPLGGSGNTIYF. DNA for the CDR3: TGTGCCAGCTCACCATTGGGGGGCTCTGGAAACACCATATATTTT.